Sequencing of this T cell receptor beta chain was carried out in a study of molecular identifiers for immune sequencing clone quantification. Investigators produced naive CD8 libraries from roughly 20,000 to 1,000,000 sorted cells, drawing on 10%, 30% or 50% RNA. For bulk TCR libraries, previously described methods and listed TCR primers were used. In TCRdb, the PCR reads were re-called with MiXCR into one record per CDR3 protein. The data contain about 500,000 distinct CDR3 sequences, less than 30% of them singletons. This clonotype has a count of ten or more. CDR3 length equals 15 residues. Trimming stripped 7 bases from V and 1 base from J, with 15 bases between.

The specimen was naive CD8+ T cells from blood, with Jurkat cell RNA spiked in. Indicated subset: FACS-sorted CD8+CD4-CCR7+CD45RA+ naive T cells. The receptor comes from a human donor in good health. Some libraries in this study had Jurkat cell RNA spiked in. The V call is TRBV12-3 or TRBV12-4, the J call TRBJ2-3; possibly TRBD2 for D (5 bases). The CDR3 coding sequence is TGTGCCAGCACCCTCGGGGAACTGCGCACAGATACGCAGTATTTT. Encoded protein: CASTLGELRTDTQYF.